Each of the 18 T cell receptor beta chains below was sequenced from the same sample in a study of HIV-infected patients and healthy controls. cDNA was made from approximately 500 ng RNA using alpha and beta constant primers. Separate chain-specific third strand synthesis with multiplexing indices produced the alpha and beta libraries. TCRdb analysed the 5' RACE reads with MiXCR anew, one entry per CDR3 protein. The profile shows approximately 15,000 distinct CDR3 sequences, about 7% of them singletons. No cell fractionation was done, so the repertoire covers all unsorted peripheral blood T cells. Material for sequencing was blood. The receptor source for this set is an adult in good health.

The sample holds many counts of this clonotype. The V gene is TRBV5-4, the J gene TRBJ2-1, with 10 bases aligning to TRBD1. CDR3 length: 16 amino acids. The ends lost 2 bases at V and 6 bases at J; junction bases unmatched: 8. Germline lookup yields CDR1 SGHNT and CDR2 YYREEE (reference sequence). For the CDR3, the DNA is TGTGCCAGCAGCTTTTACCGGGACAGGGGTATCAATGAGCAGTTCTTC. It translates to CASSFYRDRGINEQFF.

CDR3 DNA sequence: TGCGCCAGCAGTGTCGGGGCATACTACGAGCAGTACTTC. It yields the protein CASSVGAYYEQYF. The chain employs TRBV5-1 and TRBJ2-7; D is tentatively TRBD1 or TRBD2 (5 bases each). CDR3 length: 13 amino acids. Trimming stripped 5 bases from V and 3 bases from J, with 12 bases between. Germline assignment: CDR1 SGHRS and CDR2 YFSETQ.

This clonotype was observed many times. V is TRBV6-6 and J is TRBJ2-1; 9 bases agree with TRBD2. This CDR3 has 14 residues. Looked up from germline, CDR1 is MNHNY and CDR2 is SVGAGI (reference sequence). Unmatched junction bases numbered 8, after V lost 10 bases and J lost 4 bases. The CDR3 here is CATVLAGFYNEQFF. In nucleotides, the CDR3 is TGTGCCACTGTACTAGCGGGCTTTTACAATGAGCAGTTCTTC.

This clonotype counts as medium-sized. J is TRBJ1-1 and V is TRBV20-1; D is possibly TRBD1 (5 bases). Germline CDR1 is DFQATT and CDR2 is SNEGSKA (reference sequence). The CDR3 is 13 residues long. Trimming shortened V by 0 bases and J by 3 bases, and 8 bases separated the two germline ends. CDR3 DNA sequence: TGCAGTGCTAGAGAGGGGGGTGACACTGAAGCTTTCTTT. It codes for CSAREGGDTEAFF.

The gene calls are TRBV7-9 and TRBJ2-7; TRBD1 aligns across 10 bases. This CDR3 is 14 amino acids long. Trimming took 4 bases from V and 5 from J; bases not matched to a gene: 5. From germline, CDR1 is SEHNR and CDR2 FQNEAQ (reference sequence). The CDR3 DNA sequence: TGTGCCAGCAGCTCGGACAGGGGGTTTCACGAGCAGTACTTC. As protein: CASSSDRGFHEQYF.

This clonotype came up many times. The CDR3 spells CASSLGREGGKTQYF. The DNA of the CDR3 is TGTGCCAGCAGCTTGGGGCGGGAAGGCGGGAAGACCCAGTACTTC. The genes are TRBV7-2 and TRBJ2-5; D possibly corresponds to TRBD2 (6 bases). This CDR3 region has 15 residues. V dropped 3 bases and J dropped 6 bases, with 17 bases sitting between them. Germline V gene lookup returns CDR1 SGHTA and CDR2 FQGNSA.

This clonotype was seen only a few times. The chain joins TRBV11-2 to TRBJ2-3, with D perhaps matching TRBD1 (6 bases). This CDR3 region has 17 residues. Trimming pared 5 bases from V and 3 bases from J, leaving 21 bases between. Per germline, CDR1 SGHAT and CDR2 FQNNGV. The CDR3 protein is CASSLLGAPNPTDTQYF. The CDR3 DNA reads TGTGCCAGCAGCCTGCTGGGGGCCCCTAACCCGACAGATACGCAGTATTTT.

This clonotype was seen ten or more times. The chain recombines TRBV30 with TRBJ2-7; D is possibly TRBD2 (5 bases). The germline V gene encodes CDR1 GTSNPN and CDR2 SVGIG (reference sequence). Trimming cost V 3 bases and J 0 bases, with 12 bases left between them. This CDR3 is 14 amino acids long. In DNA, the CDR3 is TGTGCCTGGAGCCGACTACCTCGCTCCTACGAGCAGTACTTC. It translates to CAWSRLPRSYEQYF.

This clonotype was counted at least ten times. The chain carries TRBV29-1 and TRBJ2-1, with D perhaps TRBD1 (6 bases). V was pared by 7 bases and J by 4 bases, with 17 bases between. The germline V gene has CDR1 SQVTM and CDR2 ANQGSEA. This CDR3 spans 14 amino acids. CDR3 sequence: CSAGPGQAYNEQFF. CDR3 sequence (DNA): TGCAGCGCCGGCCCGGGACAAGCATACAATGAGCAGTTCTTC.

This clonotype was found many times. The chain has TRBV4-2 and TRBJ2-1; TRBD2 agrees at 9 bases. This CDR3 has 15 amino acids. V lost 1 base to trimming and J lost 8 bases; unmatched junction nucleotides: 6. Germline CDR1 and CDR2: LGHNA and YNFKEQ. The CDR3 DNA reads as TGTGCCAGCAGCCAAGCAGCGGGGGGTATATATGAGCAGTTCTTC. As protein: CASSQAAGGIYEQFF.

This clonotype was picked up a small number of times. The chain is built from TRBV30 and TRBJ2-3; TRBD2 matches 7 bases. J gave up 2 bases and V 3 bases, and 11 bases lay outside the gene matches. The germline gives CDR1 GTSNPN, CDR2 SVGIG (reference sequence). CDR3 length equals 16 residues. The CDR3 protein is CAWRPRWRGTTDTQYF. The CDR3, as DNA: TGTGCCTGGAGACCAAGGTGGCGGGGGACCACAGATACGCAGTATTTT.

In its sample, this clonotype was seen many times. This chain links TRBV27 with TRBJ1-2; 8 bases fit TRBD1. The CDR3 totals 16 residues. V gave up 0 bases and J gave up 5 bases; unmatched junction bases: 8. Germline assignment: CDR1 MNHEY and CDR2 SMNVEV (reference sequence). The CDR3 loop reads CASSLSPGQGLYGYTF. The CDR3 bases are TGTGCCAGCAGTTTATCCCCCGGACAGGGCCTATATGGCTACACCTTC.

This clonotype was found many times. This rearrangement joins TRBV27 to TRBJ2-7; possibly TRBD1 for D (6 bases). V was clipped by 6 bases and J by 1 base, with 16 bases between them. Looked up from germline, CDR1 is MNHEY and CDR2 is SMNVEV (reference sequence). The CDR3 runs to 15 residues. CDR3 region: CASSPSGTPSYEQYF. CDR3 coding DNA: TGTGCCAGCAGCCCGTCCGGGACACCTTCCTACGAGCAGTACTTC.

This clonotype has ten or more counts. The V and J genes are TRBV7-9 and TRBJ1-2; D not resolved. Germline V gene data show CDR1 as SEHNR and CDR2 as FQNEAQ (reference sequence). This CDR3 contains 14 residues. V was pared by 4 bases and J by 7 bases, with 16 bases between. Here the CDR3 reads CASSWADPASGYTF. CDR3 in DNA: TGTGCCAGCAGCTGGGCGGACCCCGCTTCTGGCTACACCTTC.

The rearrangement uses TRBV19 and TRBJ2-5, with TRBD2 matching over 11 bases. The ends lost 6 bases at V and 3 bases at J; junction bases unmatched: 3. Per the germline V gene, CDR1 is LNHDA and CDR2 is SQIVND (reference sequence). The CDR3 loop spans 14 amino acids. The CDR3 sequence is CASSQGLAEETQYF. The CDR3 nucleotides are TGTGCCAGTAGCCAGGGACTAGCGGAAGAGACCCAGTACTTC. Complete variable domain (other parts from reference TRBV19 and TRBJ2-5): DGGITQSPKYLFRKEGQNVTLSCEQNLNHDAMYWYRQDPGQGLRLIYYSQIVNDFQKGDIAEGYSVSREKKESFPLTVTSAQKNPTAFYLCASSQGLAEETQYFGPGTRLLVL.

The table lists this clonotype with many counts. The chain is built from TRBV19 and TRBJ2-3, with 12 bases fitting TRBD2. This CDR3 comprises 16 residues. The J segment lost 4 bases and the V segment lost 6 bases, leaving 8 bases of the junction unmatched. The V gene's germline CDR1 is LNHDA and CDR2 SQIVND (reference sequence). CDR3 sequence: CASSSTGTSGSDTQYF. In DNA form, the CDR3 reads TGTGCCAGTAGCAGCACCGGGACTAGCGGGTCAGATACGCAGTATTTT.

This clonotype was observed many times. V and J are TRBV6-6 and TRBJ2-3, with 9 positions matching TRBD2. Germline values: CDR1 MNHNY, CDR2 SVGAGI (reference sequence). Losses at the gene ends were 4 bases for V and 4 bases for J; bases not matched to a gene: 3. The CDR3 extends over 14 amino acids. As DNA, the CDR3 is TGTGCCAGCAGTTCGTTAGCGGGAGCAGATACGCAGTATTTT. It translates to CASSSLAGADTQYF.

The sample holds many counts of this clonotype. This chain uses TRBV19 with TRBJ2-3; D is unresolved. Germline CDR1 LNHDA, CDR2 SQIVND (reference sequence). Trimming took 4 bases from V and 1 from J, leaving 9 bases between them. The CDR3 has 14 amino acids. The CDR3 coding sequence is TGTGCCAGTAGTACTTTGGGCGGCACAGATACGCAGTATTTT. Translating gives CASSTLGGTDTQYF.